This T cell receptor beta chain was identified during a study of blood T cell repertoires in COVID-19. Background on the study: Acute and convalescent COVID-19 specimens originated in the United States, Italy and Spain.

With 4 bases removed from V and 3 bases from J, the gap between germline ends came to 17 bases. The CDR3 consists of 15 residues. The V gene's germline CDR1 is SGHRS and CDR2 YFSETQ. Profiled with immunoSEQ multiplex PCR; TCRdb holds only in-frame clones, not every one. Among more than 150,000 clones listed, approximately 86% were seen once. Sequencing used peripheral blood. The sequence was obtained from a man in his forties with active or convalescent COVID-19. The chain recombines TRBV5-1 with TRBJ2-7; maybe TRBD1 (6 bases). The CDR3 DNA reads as TGCGCCAGCAGCCTGGAACCGGGACAACTCTACGAGCAGTACTTC. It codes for CASSLEPGQLYEQYF.